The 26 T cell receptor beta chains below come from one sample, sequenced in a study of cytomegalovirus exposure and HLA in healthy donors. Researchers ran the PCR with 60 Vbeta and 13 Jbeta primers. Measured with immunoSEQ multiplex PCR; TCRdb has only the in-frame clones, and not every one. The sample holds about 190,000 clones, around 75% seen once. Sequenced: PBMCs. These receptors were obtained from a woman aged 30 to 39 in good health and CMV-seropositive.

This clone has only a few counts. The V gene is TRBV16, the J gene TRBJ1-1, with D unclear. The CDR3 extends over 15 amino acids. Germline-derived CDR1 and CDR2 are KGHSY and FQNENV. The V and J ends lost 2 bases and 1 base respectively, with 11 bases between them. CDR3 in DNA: TGTGCCAGCAGCCAAACTCGGTCCCGGAACACTGAAGCTTTCTTT. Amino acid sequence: CASSQTRSRNTEAFF.

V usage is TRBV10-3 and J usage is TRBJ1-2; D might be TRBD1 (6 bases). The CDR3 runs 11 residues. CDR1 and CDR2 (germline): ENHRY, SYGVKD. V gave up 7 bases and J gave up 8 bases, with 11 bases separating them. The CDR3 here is CAITGGWGYTF. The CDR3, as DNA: TGTGCCATCACGGGGGGCTGGGGCTACACCTTC.

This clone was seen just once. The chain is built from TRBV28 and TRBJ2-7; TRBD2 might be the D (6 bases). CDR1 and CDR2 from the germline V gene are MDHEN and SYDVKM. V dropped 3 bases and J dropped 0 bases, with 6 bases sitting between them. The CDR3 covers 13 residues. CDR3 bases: TGTGCCAGCAGTTTCGGGAGCTCCTACGAGCAGTACTTC. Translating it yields CASSFGSSYEQYF.

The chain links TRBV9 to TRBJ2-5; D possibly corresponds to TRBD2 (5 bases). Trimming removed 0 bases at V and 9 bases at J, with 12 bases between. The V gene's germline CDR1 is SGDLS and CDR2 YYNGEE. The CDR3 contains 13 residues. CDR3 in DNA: TGTGCCAGCAGCGTAGTGGCTAGCAGTGCCCAGTACTTC. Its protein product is CASSVVASSAQYF.

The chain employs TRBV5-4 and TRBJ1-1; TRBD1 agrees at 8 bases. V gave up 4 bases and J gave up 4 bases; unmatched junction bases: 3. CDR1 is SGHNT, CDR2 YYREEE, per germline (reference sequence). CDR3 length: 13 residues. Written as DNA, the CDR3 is TGTGCCAGCAGCCTACAGGGGGGCACTGAAGCTTTCTTT. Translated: CASSLQGGTEAFF.

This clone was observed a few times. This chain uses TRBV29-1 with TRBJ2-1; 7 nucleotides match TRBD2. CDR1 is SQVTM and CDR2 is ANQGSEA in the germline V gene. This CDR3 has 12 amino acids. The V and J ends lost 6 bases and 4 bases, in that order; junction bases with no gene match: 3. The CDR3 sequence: CSVWTRYNEQFF. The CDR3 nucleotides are TGCAGCGTGTGGACTAGGTACAATGAGCAGTTCTTC.

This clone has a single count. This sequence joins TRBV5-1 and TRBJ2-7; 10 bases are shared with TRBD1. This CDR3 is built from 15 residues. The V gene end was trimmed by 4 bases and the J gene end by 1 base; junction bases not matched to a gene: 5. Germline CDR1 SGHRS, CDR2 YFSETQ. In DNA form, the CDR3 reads TGCGCCAGCAGCCTTGACAGGGGGCAATCCTACGAGCAGTACTTC. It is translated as CASSLDRGQSYEQYF.

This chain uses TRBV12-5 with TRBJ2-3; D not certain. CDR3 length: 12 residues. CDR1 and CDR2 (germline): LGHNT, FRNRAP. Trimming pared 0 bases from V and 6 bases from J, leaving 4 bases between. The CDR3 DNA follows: TGTGCTAGTGGTTTGGTCGAGGATACGCAGTATTTT. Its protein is CASGLVEDTQYF.

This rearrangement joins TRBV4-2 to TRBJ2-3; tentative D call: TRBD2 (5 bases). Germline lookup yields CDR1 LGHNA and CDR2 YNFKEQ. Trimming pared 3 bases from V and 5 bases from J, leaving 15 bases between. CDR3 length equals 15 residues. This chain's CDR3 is CASSQLGVTGDTQYF. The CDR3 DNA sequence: TGTGCCAGCAGCCAGCTCGGGGTAACGGGAGATACGCAGTATTTT.

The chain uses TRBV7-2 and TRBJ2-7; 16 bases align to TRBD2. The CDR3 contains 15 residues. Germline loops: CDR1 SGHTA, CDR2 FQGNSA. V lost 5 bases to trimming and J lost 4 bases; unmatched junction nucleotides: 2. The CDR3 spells CASSGGLAGGYEQYF. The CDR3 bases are TGTGCCAGCAGCGGGGGACTAGCGGGAGGGTACGAGCAGTACTTC.

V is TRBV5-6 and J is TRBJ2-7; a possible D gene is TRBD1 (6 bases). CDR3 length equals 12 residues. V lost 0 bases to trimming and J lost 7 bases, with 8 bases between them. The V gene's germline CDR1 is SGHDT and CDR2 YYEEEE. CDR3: CASSLGGLEQYF. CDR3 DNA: TGTGCCAGCAGCTTGGGGGGGCTGGAGCAGTACTTC. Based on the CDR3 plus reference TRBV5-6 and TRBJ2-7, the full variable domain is DAGVTQSPTHLIKTRGQQVTLRCSPKSGHDTVSWYQQALGQGPQFIFQYYEEEERQRGNFPDRFSGHQFPNYSSELNVNALLLGDSALYLCASSLGGLEQYFGPGTRLTVT.

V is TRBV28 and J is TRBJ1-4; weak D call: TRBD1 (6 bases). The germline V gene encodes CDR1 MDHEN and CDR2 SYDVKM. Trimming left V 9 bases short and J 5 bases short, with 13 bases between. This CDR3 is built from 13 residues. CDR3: CASAQGSNEKLFF. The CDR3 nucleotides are TGTGCCAGTGCACAGGGATCGAATGAAAAACTGTTTTTT.

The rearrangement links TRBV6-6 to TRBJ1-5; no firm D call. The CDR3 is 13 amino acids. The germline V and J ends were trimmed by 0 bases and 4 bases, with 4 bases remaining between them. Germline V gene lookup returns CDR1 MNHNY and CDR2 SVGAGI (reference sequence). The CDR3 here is CASSYSQNQPQHF. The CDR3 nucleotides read TGTGCCAGCAGTTACTCACAGAATCAGCCCCAGCATTTT.

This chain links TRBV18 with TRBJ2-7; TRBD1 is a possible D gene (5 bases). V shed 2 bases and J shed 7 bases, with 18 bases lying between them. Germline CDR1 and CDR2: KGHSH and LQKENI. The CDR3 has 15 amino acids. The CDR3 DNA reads TGTGCCAGCTCACCATTGGGGCAGCCGAAGGGGGAGCAGTACTTC. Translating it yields CASSPLGQPKGEQYF.

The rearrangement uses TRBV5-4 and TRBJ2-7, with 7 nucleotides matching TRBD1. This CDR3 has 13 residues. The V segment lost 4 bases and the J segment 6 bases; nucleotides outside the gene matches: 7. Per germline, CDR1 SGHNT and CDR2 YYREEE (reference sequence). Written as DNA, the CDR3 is TGTGCCAGCAGCACCCGGGACAGCCGCGAGCAGTACTTC. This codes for CASSTRDSREQYF.

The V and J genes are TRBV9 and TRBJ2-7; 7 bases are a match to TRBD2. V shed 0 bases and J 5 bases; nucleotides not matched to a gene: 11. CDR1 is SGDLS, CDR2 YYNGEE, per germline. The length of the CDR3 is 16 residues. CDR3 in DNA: TGTGCCAGCAGCGTAGACGGGAGGATCGGTACCCACGAGCAGTACTTC. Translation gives CASSVDGRIGTHEQYF.

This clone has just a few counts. The CDR3 DNA sequence: TGTGCCAGCAGTTCCGAGAATTATGGCTACACCTTC. This codes for CASSSENYGYTF. This rearrangement joins TRBV27 to TRBJ1-2; D remains unclear. Germline CDR1 is MNHEY and CDR2 is SMNVEV (reference sequence). Trimming shortened V by 4 bases and J by 5 bases, and 8 bases separated the two germline ends. The CDR3 totals 12 residues.

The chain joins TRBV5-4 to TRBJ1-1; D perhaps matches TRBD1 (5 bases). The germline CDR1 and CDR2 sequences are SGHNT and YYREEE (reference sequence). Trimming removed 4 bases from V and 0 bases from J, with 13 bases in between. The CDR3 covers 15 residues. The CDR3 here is CASSAGTAMNTEAFF. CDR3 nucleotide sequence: TGTGCCAGCAGCGCGGGGACGGCGATGAACACTGAAGCTTTCTTT.

The CDR3, as DNA: TGTGCCAGCAGCCCGGGGGGAGGTGTGGTCGAGACCCAGTACTTC. Translation: CASSPGGGVVETQYF. This rearrangement joins TRBV9 to TRBJ2-5; 7 bases fit TRBD2. V shed 4 bases and J 5 bases; nucleotides not matched to a gene: 11. Germline CDR1 SGDLS, CDR2 YYNGEE. The length of the CDR3 is 15 residues.

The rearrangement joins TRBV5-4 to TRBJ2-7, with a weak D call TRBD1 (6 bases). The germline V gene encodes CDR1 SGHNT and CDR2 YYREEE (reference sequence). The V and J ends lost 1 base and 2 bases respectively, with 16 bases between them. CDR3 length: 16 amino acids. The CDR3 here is CASSLRAWGLPYEQYF. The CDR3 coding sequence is TGTGCCAGCAGCTTGAGGGCCTGGGGGCTCCCCTACGAGCAGTACTTC.

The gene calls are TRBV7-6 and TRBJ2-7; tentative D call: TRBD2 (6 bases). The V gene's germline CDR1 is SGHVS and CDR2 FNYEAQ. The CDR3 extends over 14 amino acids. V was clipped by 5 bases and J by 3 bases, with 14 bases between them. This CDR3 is CASSPLGGSYEQYF. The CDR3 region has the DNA TGTGCCAGCAGCCCCCTAGGAGGGAGCTACGAGCAGTACTTC.

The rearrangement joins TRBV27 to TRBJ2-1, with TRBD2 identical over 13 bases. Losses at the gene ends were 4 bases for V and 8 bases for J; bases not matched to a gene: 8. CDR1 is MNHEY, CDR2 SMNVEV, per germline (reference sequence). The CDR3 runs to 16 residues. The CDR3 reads CASSSMGGLAGHEQFF. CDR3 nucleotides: TGTGCCAGCAGTTCAATGGGGGGACTAGCGGGACATGAGCAGTTCTTC.

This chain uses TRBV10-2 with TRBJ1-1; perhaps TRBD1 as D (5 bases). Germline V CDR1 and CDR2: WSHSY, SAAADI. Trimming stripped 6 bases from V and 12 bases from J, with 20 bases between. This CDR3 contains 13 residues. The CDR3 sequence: CASRADPGLDTFF. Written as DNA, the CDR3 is TGCGCCAGCAGGGCCGACCCGGGACTTGATACTTTCTTT.

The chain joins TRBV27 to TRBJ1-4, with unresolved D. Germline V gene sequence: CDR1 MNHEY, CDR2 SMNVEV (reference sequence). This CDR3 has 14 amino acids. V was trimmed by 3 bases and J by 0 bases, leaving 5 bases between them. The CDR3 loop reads CASSFSSTNEKLFF. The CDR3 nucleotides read TGTGCCAGCAGTTTCTCGTCAACTAATGAAAAACTGTTTTTT.

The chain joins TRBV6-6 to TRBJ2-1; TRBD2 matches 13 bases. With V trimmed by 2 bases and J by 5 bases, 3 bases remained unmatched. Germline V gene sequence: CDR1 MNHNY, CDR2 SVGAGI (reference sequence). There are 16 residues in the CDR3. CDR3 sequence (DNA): TGTGCCAGCAGTTACGATGGACTAGCGGGGGACAATGAGCAGTTCTTC. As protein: CASSYDGLAGDNEQFF.

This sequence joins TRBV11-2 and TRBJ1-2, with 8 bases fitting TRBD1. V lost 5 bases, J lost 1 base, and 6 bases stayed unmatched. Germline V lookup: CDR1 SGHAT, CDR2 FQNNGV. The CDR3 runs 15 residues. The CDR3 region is CASSPRDRINYGYTF. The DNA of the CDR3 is TGTGCCAGCAGCCCCCGGGACAGGATTAACTATGGCTACACCTTC.